This note documents a single T cell receptor beta chain sequence. The antigen it binds to is not known. No much larger clonotype is one base removed from it; base qualities were not supplied. Libraries were constructed by the immunoSEQ multiplex PCR assay. Sequencing of the T-cell receptor beta chain repertoire was carried out together with a 770-gene immune expression panel. What TCRdb holds here is the immuneACCESS table cut down to in-frame rearrangements. Part of the clones is not present; checked against another copy, under half of the missing clones reflect an unresolved V gene, and the others are unexplained. The sample table contains around 2,500 clones; only one count was recorded for 70% to 85% of them. Roughly 6% of the sample comes from the top ten. The cohort comprised roughly 42 patients with surgically resected non-small-cell lung cancer who had both primary tumor and brain metastasis specimens. The tumor specimens used were formalin-fixed, paraffin-embedded tissues taken from archives.

The germline V and J ends show losses of 0 bases and 4 bases respectively, and no gene match explains 10 bases of the junction. The CDR3 goes from the cysteine to the phenylalanine over 17 residues. Here the CDR3 DNA is all that survives: 51 bases in frame from base 1. The CDR1 and CDR2 encoded by the germline V gene are MGHRA and YSYEKL. This sample is drawn from a study of brain metastases from non-small cell lung cancer (dated by TCRdb to about 2019). Study-level background: The study profiled the immune microenvironment of paired resected primary tumors and brain metastases from non-small-cell lung cancer patients. Results the study describes overall, beyond this receptor: Lower T-cell infiltration was exhibited by brain metastases compared with primary tumors (P < 0.001). Paired brain metastases and primary tumors largely shared TCR repertoires, although T-cell densities in the metastases were sparse. Compared with the matched primary tumors, T-cell clones appeared to be expanded in approximately 63% of brain metastases.

The sequence is built from TRBV4-1 and TRBJ2-3, with 7 bases aligning to TRBD2. This TCR was recovered from a donor at least 40 years old with non-small cell lung cancer. The material sequenced was primary lung tumor tissue. This specimen's cell subset or site label, interpreted: primary lung tumor paired with brain metastasis. CDR3 region: CASSQDLTAGVADTQYF. The sequence in DNA is TGCGCCAGCAGCCAAGATTTGACGGCGGGGGTGGCAGATACGCAGTATTTT.